This note documents a single T cell receptor beta chain sequence. The antigen remains undetermined. The data were obtained in a study of CD4 T cells in relation to SARS-CoV-2 and coronaviruses. V lost 1 base, J lost 1 base, and 11 bases stayed unmatched. This CDR3 is 18 amino acids long. Germline V gene sequence: CDR1 SEHNR, CDR2 FQNEAQ (reference sequence). The unexposed donors gave CD4+ T cells in about 2010-2018, prior to COVID-19. CD4+ T cells were isolated from the cells after about 11 days of culture. TCRdb's table, derived via immunoSEQ multiplex PCR, lists solely in-frame clones and lacks some. The data contain more than 20,000 clones, around four fifths of them singletons.

The clonotype was recovered from a human donor in good health. Material for sequencing was CD4+ T cells from PBMCs, cultured in vitro. This chain links TRBV7-9 with TRBJ2-7; 9 bases agree with TRBD1. CDR3 bases: TGTGCCAGCAGCTTAGTAGGATGGGGGACAGGGAGATCCTACGAGCAGTACTTC. It codes for CASSLVGWGTGRSYEQYF.